This T cell receptor beta chain was profiled in a study of T cells in Graves' hyperthyroidism and ophthalmopathy. Study-wide points: Most clonotypes expanded in thyroid above 0.001 were likewise present in blood.

Trimming removed 5 bases from V and 5 bases from J, with 12 bases in between. The CDR3 totals 13 residues. Germline V gene lookup returns CDR1 SGHAT and CDR2 FQNNGV. The authors deemed Graves' hyperthyroidism stable absent ophthalmopathy progression within 18 months. This clonotype appeared many times. Its antigen remains unidentified. The source material, RNA transcripts, was used to amplify TCR beta CDR3 regions. First-round RT-PCR of the TCR CDR3 relied on the HTBI primer set. MiXCR, run by TCRdb on the multiplex PCR reads, gives a single entry per CDR3 protein. This table has about 420,000 distinct CDR3 sequences, about a sixth appearing once.

V usage is TRBV11-2 and J usage is TRBJ1-1; possible D gene TRBD1, 5 bases. The sample comprised blood. The TCR originated in a young woman with Graves' hyperthyroidism. The CDR3 DNA follows: TGTGCCAGCAGCGGACACCGAAGTACTGAAGCTTTCTTT. Its protein is CASSGHRSTEAFF.